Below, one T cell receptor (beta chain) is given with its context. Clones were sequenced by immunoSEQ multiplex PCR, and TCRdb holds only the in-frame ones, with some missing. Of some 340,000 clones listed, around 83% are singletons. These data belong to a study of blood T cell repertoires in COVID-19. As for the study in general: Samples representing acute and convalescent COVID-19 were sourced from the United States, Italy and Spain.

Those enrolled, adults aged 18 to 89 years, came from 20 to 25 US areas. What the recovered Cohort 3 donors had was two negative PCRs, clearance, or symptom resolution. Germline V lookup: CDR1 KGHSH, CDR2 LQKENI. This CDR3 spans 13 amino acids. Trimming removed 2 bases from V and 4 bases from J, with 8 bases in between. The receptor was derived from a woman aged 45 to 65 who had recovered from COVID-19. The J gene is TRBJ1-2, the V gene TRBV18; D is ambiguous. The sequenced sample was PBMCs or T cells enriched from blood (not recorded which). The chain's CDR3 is CASSPGERYGYTF. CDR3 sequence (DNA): TGTGCCAGCTCACCAGGGGAGCGCTATGGCTACACCTTC.